This passage covers 22 T cell receptor beta chains from one sample sequenced in a study of blood T cell repertoires in COVID-19. Profiled with immunoSEQ multiplex PCR; TCRdb holds only in-frame clones, not every one. The profile shows tens of thousands of clones, around 80% of them singletons. The sequencing input was peripheral blood. The receptors were gathered from a man aged 55 to 70 with acute or convalescent COVID-19.

The chain links TRBV19 to TRBJ2-2; 13 positions agree with TRBD2. V lost 9 bases to trimming and J lost 4 bases; unmatched junction nucleotides: 11. CDR1 LNHDA and CDR2 SQIVND come from the germline V gene (reference sequence). The CDR3 is made up of 17 amino acids. For the CDR3, the DNA is TGTGCCAGCCATACTAGCGGGAGGGCATTAGGCACCGGGGAGCTGTTTTTT. Translated: CASHTSGRALGTGELFF.

The gene calls are TRBV7-8 and TRBJ1-3, with 8 bases matching TRBD1. V lost 3 bases, J lost 3 bases, and 4 bases stayed unmatched. This CDR3 contains 15 residues. From germline, CDR1 is SGHVS and CDR2 FQNEAQ. CDR3 loop: CASSLMTGDGNTIYF. CDR3 nucleotide sequence: TGTGCCAGCAGCTTGATGACAGGGGATGGAAACACCATATATTTT.

The chain employs TRBV12-3 or TRBV12-4 and TRBJ2-3; the D gene is possibly TRBD1 (6 bases). V dropped 1 base and J dropped 6 bases, with 8 bases sitting between them. The CDR3 spans 13 residues. The CDR3 here is CASSLGTVDTQYF. The CDR3 DNA sequence: TGTGCCAGCAGTTTAGGGACAGTTGATACGCAGTATTTT.

The J gene is TRBJ1-1, the V gene TRBV12-3 or TRBV12-4, with D unclear. V shed 7 bases and J shed 2 bases, with 11 bases lying between them. There are 13 residues in the CDR3. Written as DNA, the CDR3 is TGTGCCAGCACCACGACTTTTAACACTGAAGCTTTCTTT. Its protein is CASTTTFNTEAFF.

This chain connects TRBV7-9 to TRBJ2-2; 9 bases agree with TRBD1. CDR1 is SEHNR and CDR2 is FQNEAQ in the germline V gene (reference sequence). This CDR3 is built from 15 residues. Trimming removed 11 bases from V and 7 bases from J; junction bases left unmatched: 14. The CDR3 loop is CAWGTGISTGGELFF. CDR3 sequence (DNA): TGTGCCTGGGGGACAGGGATCAGTACTGGCGGGGAGCTGTTTTTT. Using reference TRBV7-9 and TRBJ2-2 for the parts outside the CDR3, the full variable domain is DTGVSQNPRHKITKRGQNVTFRCDPISEHNRLYWYRQTLGQGPEFLTYFQNEAQLEKSRLLSDRFSAERPKGSFSTLEIQRTEQGDSAMYLCAWGTGISTGGELFFGEGSRLTVL.

V and J are TRBV7-2 and TRBJ1-2; D gene uncertain. Germline CDR1 is SGHTA and CDR2 is FQGNSA. V was shortened by 1 base and J by 8 bases, with 14 bases between the two germline ends. The CDR3 runs 14 residues. DNA for the CDR3: TGTGCCAGCAGCTTAGATTCGTCAGGAAGGGGCTACACCTTC. Its translation: CASSLDSSGRGYTF.

The J gene is TRBJ2-1, the V gene TRBV18; TRBD2 aligns across 8 bases. This CDR3 contains 15 residues. The trim removed 6 bases at V and 0 bases at J, leaving 4 bases unmatched. Germline V gene lookup returns CDR1 KGHSH and CDR2 LQKENI. The CDR3 DNA reads as TGTGCCAGCTCTATCAGCGGGAGCTCCTACAATGAGCAGTTCTTC. It translates to CASSISGSSYNEQFF.

The gene calls are TRBV3-1 (or the pseudogene TRBV3-2) and TRBJ2-5, with 8 positions matching TRBD2. This CDR3 contains 17 residues. From germline, CDR1 is LGHDT and CDR2 YNNKEL (reference sequence). Germline trimming cut 0 bases from V and 2 bases from J; bases unmatched to any gene: 8. In DNA form, the CDR3 reads TGTGCCAGCAGCCAAGAAAGTGCGGGGGGCCCTCAAGAGACCCAGTACTTC. As protein: CASSQESAGGPQETQYF.

The chain links TRBV28 to TRBJ2-7; no clear D gene. The CDR3 has 15 amino acids. Germline assignment: CDR1 MDHEN and CDR2 SYDVKM. Trimming stripped 4 bases from V and 0 bases from J, with 13 bases between. The CDR3 is CASSSPAASSYEQYF. CDR3 DNA sequence: TGTGCCAGCAGTTCCCCCGCGGCGAGCTCCTACGAGCAGTACTTC. Supplemented by reference TRBV28 and TRBJ2-7, the full variable domain reads DVKVTQSSRYLVKRTGEKVFLECVQDMDHENMFWYRQDPGLGLRLIYFSYDVKMKEKGDIPEGYSVSREKKERFSLILESASTNQTSMYLCASSSPAASSYEQYFGPGTRLTVT.

There are a few counts of this clone. V gene TRBV27 combines with J gene TRBJ2-1; weak D call: TRBD1 (6 bases). Germline V gene lookup returns CDR1 MNHEY and CDR2 SMNVEV (reference sequence). The CDR3 totals 14 residues. Trimming cost V 3 bases and J 0 bases, with 6 bases left between them. The CDR3 DNA reads TGTGCCAGCAGTTTCAGGGGCTCCTACAATGAGCAGTTCTTC. It is translated as CASSFRGSYNEQFF.

This chain uses TRBV5-6 with TRBJ1-6, with 9 bases that match TRBD1. The germline V gene has CDR1 SGHDT and CDR2 YYEEEE. The CDR3 covers 14 residues. The V and J ends lost 3 bases and 11 bases, in that order; junction bases with no gene match: 6. DNA for the CDR3: TGTGCCAGCAGCTGGGGACAGGGAACGCCACCCCTCCACTTT. It encodes CASSWGQGTPPLHF.

This chain connects TRBV28 to TRBJ1-4, with 8 bases aligning to TRBD1. The CDR3 extends over 14 amino acids. Trimming removed 4 bases from V and 8 bases from J; junction bases left unmatched: 6. The germline V gene has CDR1 MDHEN and CDR2 SYDVKM. The CDR3 protein is CASSWHRGWEKLFF. The CDR3 DNA is TGTGCCAGCAGTTGGCACAGGGGGTGGGAAAAACTGTTTTTT.

The rearrangement links TRBV5-1 to TRBJ2-1; D is possibly TRBD2 (5 bases). The ends were cut back, 5 bases at V and 7 bases at J, with 19 bases in the middle. CDR3 length equals 15 residues. CDR1 and CDR2 (germline): SGHRS, YFSETQ. CDR3: CASRPRGLALNEQFF. The CDR3, as DNA: TGCGCCAGCAGGCCCCGCGGGCTAGCTTTGAATGAGCAGTTCTTC.

A word on this clone: Distinct nucleotide sequences in the sample also encode this CDR3. V usage is TRBV3-1 (or the pseudogene TRBV3-2) and J usage is TRBJ2-1; D ambiguous. Germline V gives CDR1 LGHDT, CDR2 YNNKEL (reference sequence). Deletions cut 6 bases from V and 4 bases from J, with 4 bases between. This CDR3 region has 11 residues. This CDR3 reads CASRLYNEQFF. For the CDR3, the DNA is TGTGCCAGCAGACTGTACAATGAGCAGTTCTTC.

Here the CDR3 reads CASSPTRDRVPLHF. CDR3 sequence (DNA): TGTGCCAGCAGTCCGACTCGGGACAGGGTCCCTCTCCACTTT. The chain carries TRBV13 and TRBJ1-6; 9 bases match TRBD1. J was trimmed by 16 bases and V by 6 bases; bases with no gene match: 13. The CDR3 is 14 residues long. CDR1 and CDR2 from the germline V gene are PRHDT and FYEKMQ (reference sequence). Supplemented by reference TRBV13 and TRBJ1-6, the full variable domain reads AAGVIQSPRHLIKEKRETATLKCYPIPRHDTVYWYQQGPGQDPQFLISFYEKMQSDKGSIPDRFSAQQFSDYHSELNMSSLELGDSALYFCASSPTRDRVPLHFGNGTRLTVT.

This clone appeared once. The gene calls are TRBV6-1 and TRBJ2-1; D gene ambiguous. Trimming took 3 bases from V and 9 from J, leaving 6 bases between them. The CDR3 loop spans 11 amino acids. CDR1 is MNHNS, CDR2 SASEGT, per germline. This CDR3 reads CASSDSGEQFF. Written as DNA, the CDR3 is TGTGCCAGCAGTGATTCAGGTGAGCAGTTCTTC.

The gene calls are TRBV5-1 and TRBJ1-1; 11 bases are a match to TRBD1. Germline CDR1 is SGHRS and CDR2 is YFSETQ. J gave up 5 bases and V 3 bases, and 6 bases lay outside the gene matches. CDR3 length: 15 residues. The DNA of the CDR3 is TGCGCCAGCAGCTCCCGGGACAGGGGGGATACTGAAGCTTTCTTT. Amino acid sequence: CASSSRDRGDTEAFF. Full variable domain (missing parts from reference TRBV5-1 and TRBJ1-1): KAGVTQTPRYLIKTRGQQVTLSCSPISGHRSVSWYQQTPGQGLQFLFEYFSETQRNKGNFPGRFSGRQFSNSRSEMNVSTLELGDSALYLCASSSRDRGDTEAFFGQGTRLTVV.

The CDR3 loop is CASSYLAGLNTGELFF. The CDR3 bases are TGCGCCAGCAGCTATCTAGCGGGATTAAACACCGGGGAGCTGTTTTTT. This chain links TRBV5-1 with TRBJ2-2; 9 bases line up with TRBD2. The germline V gene encodes CDR1 SGHRS and CDR2 YFSETQ. Unmatched junction bases numbered 5, after V lost 3 bases and J lost 2 bases. The CDR3 extends over 16 amino acids.

The sample holds one count of this clone. The chain employs TRBV19 and TRBJ1-2; no clear D. CDR3 size: 12 residues. Germline V CDR1 and CDR2: LNHDA, SQIVND (reference sequence). V gave up 7 bases and J gave up 5 bases, with 11 bases separating them. This CDR3 is CASMGGYYGYTF. CDR3 bases: TGTGCCAGTATGGGCGGGTATTATGGCTACACCTTC.

The V and J genes are TRBV10-3 and TRBJ1-3; D perhaps matches TRBD1 (5 bases). The length of the CDR3 is 18 residues. V gave up 6 bases and J gave up 1 base, with 22 bases separating them. Germline assignment: CDR1 ENHRY and CDR2 SYGVKD. The CDR3 loop is CAISSGTEGLNSGNTIYF. CDR3 coding DNA: TGTGCCATCAGCTCCGGGACTGAGGGTCTCAATTCTGGAAACACCATATATTTT.

The chain is built from TRBV28 and TRBJ1-2, with D uncertain. V dropped 6 bases and J dropped 8 bases, with 13 bases sitting between them. The CDR3 is made up of 12 amino acids. Germline CDR1 reads MDHEN; CDR2 reads SYDVKM. CDR3 residues: CASRVREEGYTF. The CDR3 coding sequence is TGTGCCAGCAGGGTACGGGAGGAAGGCTACACCTTC.

V is TRBV7-2 and J is TRBJ2-2; no definite D call. Trimming pared 1 base from V and 10 bases from J, leaving 10 bases between. Germline V gene data show CDR1 as SGHTA and CDR2 as FQGNSA. CDR3 length: 13 amino acids. The CDR3 spells CASSLDYSEELFF. The CDR3 nucleotides are TGTGCCAGCAGCTTAGACTACTCTGAGGAGCTGTTTTTT.